The source of this T cell receptor beta chain is a study of CD8 T cell repertoires and HIV-1 epitope variants. About the study: T cells were stimulated with Twenty-five Gag and Nef peptides separately. Epitopes were three Gag families plus Nef HW9 and YT9.

A remark on this clone: Its specificity is not known.

Clones were sequenced by immunoSEQ multiplex PCR, and TCRdb holds only the in-frame ones, with some missing. The sample carries about 5,000 clones, about 67% recorded once. Study-level findings and limits: Of eight to ten antigen-specific beta clonotypes, six appeared to cross-react with escape variants. Only beta chains were identified, marking proliferation to antigen, not function.

With 4 bases clipped from V and 2 bases from J, the junction kept 3 bases outside the gene matches. Germline assignment: CDR1 PRHDT and CDR2 FYEKMQ (reference sequence). There are 15 residues in the CDR3. This receptor was identified in a male donor with HIV. This chain links TRBV13 with TRBJ2-3; 10 bases fit TRBD2. Sequenced: cultured CD8+ T cells derived from PBMCs. This chain's CDR3 is CASSSSGSPTDTQYF. In DNA, the CDR3 is TGTGCCAGCAGCTCTAGCGGGAGTCCCACAGATACGCAGTATTTT.